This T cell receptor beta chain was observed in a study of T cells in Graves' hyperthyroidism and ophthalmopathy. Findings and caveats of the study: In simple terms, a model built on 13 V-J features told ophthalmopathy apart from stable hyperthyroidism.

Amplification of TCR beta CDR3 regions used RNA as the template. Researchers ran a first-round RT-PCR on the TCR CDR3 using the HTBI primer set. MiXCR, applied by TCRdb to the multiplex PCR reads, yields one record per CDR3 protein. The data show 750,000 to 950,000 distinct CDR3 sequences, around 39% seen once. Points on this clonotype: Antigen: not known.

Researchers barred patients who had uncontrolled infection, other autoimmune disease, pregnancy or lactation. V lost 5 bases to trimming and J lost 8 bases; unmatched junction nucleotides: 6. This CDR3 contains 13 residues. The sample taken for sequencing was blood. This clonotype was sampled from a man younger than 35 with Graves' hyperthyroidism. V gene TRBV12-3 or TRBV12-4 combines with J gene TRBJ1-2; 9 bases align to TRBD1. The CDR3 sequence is CASSKQGAGGYTF. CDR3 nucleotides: TGTGCCAGCAGTAAACAGGGGGCTGGGGGCTACACCTTC.